Given below is one T cell receptor beta chain in context. Which antigen it targets is not known. No much larger clone exists at a distance of one base, and base qualities are not known. This sample is drawn from a study of technical replicates of blood from several donors (dated by TCRdb to the late 2010s). V is shortened by 7 bases, J by 5 bases, and the region joining them spans 18 bases. CDR1 and CDR2, looked up from the germline V gene, are MGHRA and YSYEKL. Spanning cysteine to phenylalanine, the CDR3 consists of 15 amino acids. The CDR3 DNA has 45 bases and is translated from base 1. The receptor library was made with the immunoSEQ multiplex PCR assay. Held by TCRdb, this immuneACCESS table contains in-frame sequences only and omits some clones. Under half of the omission traces to an unresolved V gene where checked; the cause of the rest is unknown. The sample has over 55,000 clones on record, about 96% of them singletons. 0.2% to 0.25% of the sample is held by the ten biggest clonotypes.

The clonotype originates from a human donor in good health. Material: T cells isolated from PBMCs. The chain couples TRBV4-1 to TRBJ2-1; the D gene is not confidently resolved. For the CDR3, the sequence is CASISDPYADNEQFF. The DNA sequence follows: TGCGCCAGCATCTCCGACCCCTATGCGGACAATGAGCAGTTCTTC.